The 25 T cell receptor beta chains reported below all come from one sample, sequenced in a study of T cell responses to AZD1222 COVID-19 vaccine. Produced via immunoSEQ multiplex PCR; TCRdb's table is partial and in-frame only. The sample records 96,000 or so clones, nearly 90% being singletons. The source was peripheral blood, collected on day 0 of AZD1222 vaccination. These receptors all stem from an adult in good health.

For the CDR3, the DNA is TGTGCCAGCAGCCAAGATTTGGCACCCGACTCTGGAAACACCATATATTTT. Translated: CASSQDLAPDSGNTIYF. This chain links TRBV4-2 with TRBJ1-3; D remains unclear. In germline, CDR1 is LGHNA, CDR2 YNFKEQ. Trimming took off 0 bases at V and 0 bases at J, with 12 bases between the two ends. This CDR3 is built from 17 residues.

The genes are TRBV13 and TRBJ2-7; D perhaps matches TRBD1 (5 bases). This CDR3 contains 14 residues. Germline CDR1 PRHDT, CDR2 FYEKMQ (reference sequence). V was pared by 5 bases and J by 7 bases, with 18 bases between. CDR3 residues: CASSPNPRAEEQYF. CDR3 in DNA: TGTGCCAGCAGCCCCAACCCCAGGGCGGAGGAGCAGTACTTC.

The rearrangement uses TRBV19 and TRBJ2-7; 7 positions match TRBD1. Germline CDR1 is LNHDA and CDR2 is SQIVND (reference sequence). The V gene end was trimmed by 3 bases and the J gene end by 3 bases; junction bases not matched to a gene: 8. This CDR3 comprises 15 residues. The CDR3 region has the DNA TGTGCCAGTAGTATCTCTGGGACAGACTTCTACGAGCAGTACTTC. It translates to CASSISGTDFYEQYF.

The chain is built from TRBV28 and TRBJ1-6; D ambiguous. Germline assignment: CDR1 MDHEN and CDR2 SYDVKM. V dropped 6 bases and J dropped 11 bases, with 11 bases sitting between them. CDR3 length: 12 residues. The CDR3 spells CASSSPNAPLHF. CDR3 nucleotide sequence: TGTGCCAGCAGCTCCCCGAATGCACCCCTCCACTTT.

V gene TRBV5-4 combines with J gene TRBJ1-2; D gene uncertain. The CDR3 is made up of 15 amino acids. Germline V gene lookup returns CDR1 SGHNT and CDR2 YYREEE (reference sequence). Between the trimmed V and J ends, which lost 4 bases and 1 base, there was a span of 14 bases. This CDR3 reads CASSLERRINYGYTF. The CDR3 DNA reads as TGTGCCAGCAGCCTGGAACGCCGGATTAACTATGGCTACACCTTC.

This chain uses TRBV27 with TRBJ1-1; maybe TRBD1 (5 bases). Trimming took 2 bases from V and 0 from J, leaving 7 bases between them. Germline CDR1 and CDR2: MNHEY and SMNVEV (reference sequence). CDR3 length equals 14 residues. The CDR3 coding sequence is TGTGCCAGCAGTTTAGACAGATTGAACACTGAAGCTTTCTTT. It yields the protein CASSLDRLNTEAFF.

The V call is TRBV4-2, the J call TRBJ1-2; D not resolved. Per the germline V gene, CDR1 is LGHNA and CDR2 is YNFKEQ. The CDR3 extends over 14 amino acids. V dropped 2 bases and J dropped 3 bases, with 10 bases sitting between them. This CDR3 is CASSQSASYYGYTF. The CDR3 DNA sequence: TGTGCCAGCAGCCAATCCGCCAGCTACTATGGCTACACCTTC.

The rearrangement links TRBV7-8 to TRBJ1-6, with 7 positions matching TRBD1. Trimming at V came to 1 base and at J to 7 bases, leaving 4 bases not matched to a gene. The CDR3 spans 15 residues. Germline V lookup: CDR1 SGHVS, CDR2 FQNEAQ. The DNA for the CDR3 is TGTGCCAGCAGCTTAGGGGACAGCCTAAATTCACCCCTCCACTTT. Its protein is CASSLGDSLNSPLHF.

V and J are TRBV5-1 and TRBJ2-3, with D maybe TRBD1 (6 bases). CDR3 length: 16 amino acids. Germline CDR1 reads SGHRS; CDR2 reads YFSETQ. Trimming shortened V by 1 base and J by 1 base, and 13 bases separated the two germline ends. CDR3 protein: CASSLSRGLGTDTQYF. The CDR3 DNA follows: TGCGCCAGCAGCTTGAGCAGGGGCTTGGGCACAGATACGCAGTATTTT. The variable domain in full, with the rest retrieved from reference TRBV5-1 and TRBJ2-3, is KAGVTQTPRYLIKTRGQQVTLSCSPISGHRSVSWYQQTPGQGLQFLFEYFSETQRNKGNFPGRFSGRQFSNSRSEMNVSTLELGDSALYLCASSLSRGLGTDTQYFGPGTRLTVL.

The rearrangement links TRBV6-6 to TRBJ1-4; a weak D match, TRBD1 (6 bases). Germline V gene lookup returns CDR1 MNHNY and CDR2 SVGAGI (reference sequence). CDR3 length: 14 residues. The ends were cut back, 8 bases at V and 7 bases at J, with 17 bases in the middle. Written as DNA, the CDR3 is TGTGCCAGCGGTAGAGCCAGGGGTGGTGAAAAACTGTTTTTT. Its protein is CASGRARGGEKLFF.

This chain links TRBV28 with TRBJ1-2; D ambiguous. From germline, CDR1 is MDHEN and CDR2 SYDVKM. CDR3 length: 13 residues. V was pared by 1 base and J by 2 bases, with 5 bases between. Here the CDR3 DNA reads TGTGCCAGCAGTTTATCCAGAAACTATGGCTACACCTTC. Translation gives CASSLSRNYGYTF.

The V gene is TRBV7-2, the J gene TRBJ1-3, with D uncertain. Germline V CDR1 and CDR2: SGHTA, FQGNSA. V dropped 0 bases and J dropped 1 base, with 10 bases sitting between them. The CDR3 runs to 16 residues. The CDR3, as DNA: TGTGCCAGCAGCTTAGCCCCCTTAACGTCTGGAAACACCATATATTTT. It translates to CASSLAPLTSGNTIYF.

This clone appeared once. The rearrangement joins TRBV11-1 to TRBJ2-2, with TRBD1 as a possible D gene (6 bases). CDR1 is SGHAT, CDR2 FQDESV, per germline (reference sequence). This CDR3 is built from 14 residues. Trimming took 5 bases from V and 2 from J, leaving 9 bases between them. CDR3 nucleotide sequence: TGTGCCAGCAGCAGGACAGAAAACACCGGGGAGCTGTTTTTT. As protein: CASSRTENTGELFF.

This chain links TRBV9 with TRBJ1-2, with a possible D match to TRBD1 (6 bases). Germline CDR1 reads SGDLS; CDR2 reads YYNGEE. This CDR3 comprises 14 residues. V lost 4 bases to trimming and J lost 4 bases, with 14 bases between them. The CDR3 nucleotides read TGTGCCAGCAGCCCCGGAATGGGGGCCTATGGCTACACCTTC. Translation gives CASSPGMGAYGYTF.

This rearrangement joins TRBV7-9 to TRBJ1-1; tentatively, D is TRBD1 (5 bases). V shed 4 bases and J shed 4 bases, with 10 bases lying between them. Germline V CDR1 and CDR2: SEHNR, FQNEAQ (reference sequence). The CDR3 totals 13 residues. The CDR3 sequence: CASSWGVSTEAFF. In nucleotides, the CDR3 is TGTGCCAGCAGCTGGGGGGTTAGCACTGAAGCTTTCTTT.

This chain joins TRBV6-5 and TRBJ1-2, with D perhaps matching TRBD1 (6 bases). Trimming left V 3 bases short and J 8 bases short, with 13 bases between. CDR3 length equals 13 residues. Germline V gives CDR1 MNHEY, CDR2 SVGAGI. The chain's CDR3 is CASSYYREGGYTF. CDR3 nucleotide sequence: TGTGCCAGCAGTTATTACAGGGAAGGGGGCTACACCTTC.

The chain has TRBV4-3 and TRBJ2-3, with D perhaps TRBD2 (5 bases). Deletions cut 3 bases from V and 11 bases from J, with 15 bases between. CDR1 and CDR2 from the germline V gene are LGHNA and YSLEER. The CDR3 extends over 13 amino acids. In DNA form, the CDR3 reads TGCGCCAGCAGCCAGGAGCTGGGGAGAGAGCAGTATTTT. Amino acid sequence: CASSQELGREQYF.

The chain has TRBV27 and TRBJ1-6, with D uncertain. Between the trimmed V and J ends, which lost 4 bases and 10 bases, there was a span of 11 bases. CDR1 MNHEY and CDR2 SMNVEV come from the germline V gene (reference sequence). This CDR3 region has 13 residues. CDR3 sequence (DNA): TGTGCCAGCAGTTGGCGGGGTAACTCACCCCTCCACTTT. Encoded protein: CASSWRGNSPLHF.

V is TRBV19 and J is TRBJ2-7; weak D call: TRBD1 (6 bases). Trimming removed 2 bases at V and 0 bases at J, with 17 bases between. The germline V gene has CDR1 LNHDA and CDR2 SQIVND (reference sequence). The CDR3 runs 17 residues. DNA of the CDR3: TGTGCCAGTAGTATAACGACCGGGGTCAGGGGCTCCTACGAGCAGTACTTC. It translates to CASSITTGVRGSYEQYF. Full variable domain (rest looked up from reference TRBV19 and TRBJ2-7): DGGITQSPKYLFRKEGQNVTLSCEQNLNHDAMYWYRQDPGQGLRLIYYSQIVNDFQKGDIAEGYSVSREKKESFPLTVTSAQKNPTAFYLCASSITTGVRGSYEQYFGPGTRLTVT.

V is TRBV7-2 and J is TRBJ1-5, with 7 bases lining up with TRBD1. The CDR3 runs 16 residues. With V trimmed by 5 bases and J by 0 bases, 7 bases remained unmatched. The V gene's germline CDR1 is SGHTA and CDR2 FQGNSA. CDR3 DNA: TGTGCCAGCAGCAAAGGGACAGTTTATAGCAATCAGCCCCAGCATTTT. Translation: CASSKGTVYSNQPQHF.

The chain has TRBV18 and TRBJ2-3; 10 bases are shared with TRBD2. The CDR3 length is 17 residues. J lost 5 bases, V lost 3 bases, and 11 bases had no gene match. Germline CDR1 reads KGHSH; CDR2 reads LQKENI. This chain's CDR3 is CASSPLGLAGVRDTQYF. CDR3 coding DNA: TGTGCCAGCTCACCCCTTGGGCTAGCGGGGGTGAGAGATACGCAGTATTTT.

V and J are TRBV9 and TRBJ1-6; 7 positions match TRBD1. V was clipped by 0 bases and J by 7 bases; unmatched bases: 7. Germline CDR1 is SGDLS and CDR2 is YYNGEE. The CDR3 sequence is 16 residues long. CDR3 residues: CASSVDSGTVNSPLHF. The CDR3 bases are TGTGCCAGCAGCGTAGATTCTGGGACAGTAAATTCACCCCTCCACTTT.

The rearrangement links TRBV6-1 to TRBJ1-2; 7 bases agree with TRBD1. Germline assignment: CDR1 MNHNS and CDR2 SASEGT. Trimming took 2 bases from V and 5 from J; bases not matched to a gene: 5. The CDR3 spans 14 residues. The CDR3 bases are TGTGCCAGCAGTGAATCCACAGGGGCGTATGGCTACACCTTC. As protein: CASSESTGAYGYTF.

The CDR3 nucleotides read TGTGCCAGCAGTGAATTCTTCGCTGAAGCTTTCTTT. As protein: CASSEFFAEAFF. The rearrangement uses TRBV2 and TRBJ1-1; D remains ambiguous. With 2 bases removed from V and 6 bases from J, the gap between germline ends came to 7 bases. The CDR3 is made up of 12 amino acids. Germline V gene sequence: CDR1 SNHLY, CDR2 FYNNEI.

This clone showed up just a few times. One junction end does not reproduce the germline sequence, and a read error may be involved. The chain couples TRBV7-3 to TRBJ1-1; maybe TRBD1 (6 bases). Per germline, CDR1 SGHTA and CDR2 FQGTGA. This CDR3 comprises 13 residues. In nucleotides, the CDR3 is TGTGCCAGCAGCATAACAGGGTACACTGAAGCTTTCTTT. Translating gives CASSITGYTEAFF.